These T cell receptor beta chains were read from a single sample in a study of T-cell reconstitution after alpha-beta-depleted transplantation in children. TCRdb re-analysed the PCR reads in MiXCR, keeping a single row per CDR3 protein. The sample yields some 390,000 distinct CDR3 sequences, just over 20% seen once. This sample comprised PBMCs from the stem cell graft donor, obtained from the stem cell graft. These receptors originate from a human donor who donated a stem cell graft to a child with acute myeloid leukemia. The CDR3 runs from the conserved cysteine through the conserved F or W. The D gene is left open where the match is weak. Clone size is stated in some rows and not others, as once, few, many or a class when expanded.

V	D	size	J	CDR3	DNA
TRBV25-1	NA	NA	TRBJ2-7	CASNQQGSYEQYF	TGTGCCAGCAATCAACAGGGCTCCTACGAGCAGTACTTC
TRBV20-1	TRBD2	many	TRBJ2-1	CSANTLGGAGGNEQFF	TGCAGTGCCAATACCCTAGGGGGAGCGGGGGGCAATGAGCAGTTCTTC
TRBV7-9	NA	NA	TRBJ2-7	CASTSSGVDEQYF	TGTGCCAGCACCTCCTCGGGGGTTGACGAGCAGTACTTC
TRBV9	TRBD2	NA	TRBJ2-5	CASSVRLAGETQYF	TGTGCCAGCAGCGTACGGCTAGCGGGAGAGACCCAGTACTTC
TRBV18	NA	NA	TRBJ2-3	CASSPGQSRDTQYF	TGTGCCAGCTCACCGGGGCAATCCAGGGATACGCAGTATTTT
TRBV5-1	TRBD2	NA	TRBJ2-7	CASSSRTSGSYEQYF	TGCGCCAGCAGCTCCCGGACTAGCGGGAGCTACGAGCAGTATTTC
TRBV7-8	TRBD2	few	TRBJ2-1	CASSLDLAGGTREQFF	TGTGCCAGCAGCTTAGACTTAGCGGGAGGGACTCGGGAGCAGTTCTTC
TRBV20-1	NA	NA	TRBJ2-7	CSAAGRGYDYEQYF	TGCAGTGCTGCAGGGAGGGGGTATGACTACGAGCAGTACTTC
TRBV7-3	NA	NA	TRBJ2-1	CASSFWPGVYNEQFF	TGTGCCAGCAGCTTTTGGCCGGGGGTCTACAATGAGCAGTTCTTC
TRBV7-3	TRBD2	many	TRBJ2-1	CASSSSSGNEQFF	TGTGCCAGCAGCTCAAGTAGCGGGAATGAGCAGTTCTTC
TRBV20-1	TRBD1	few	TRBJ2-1	CSAYKSGQGDNEQFF	TGCAGTGCCTATAAGTCAGGACAGGGCGACAATGAGCAGTTCTTC
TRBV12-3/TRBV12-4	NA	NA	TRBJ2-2	CASSFQGRTGELFF	TGTGCCAGCAGTTTTCAGGGGCGGACCGGGGAGCTGTTTTTT
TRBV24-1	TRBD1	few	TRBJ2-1	CATSVIQGAINEQFF	TGTGCCACCAGTGTTATACAGGGGGCTATCAATGAGCAGTTCTTC
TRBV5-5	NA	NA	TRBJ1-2	CASSPATGGYTF	TGTGCCAGCAGCCCCGCGACGGGGGGCTACACCTTC
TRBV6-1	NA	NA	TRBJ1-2	CASSEAWGPSESGYTF	TGTGCCAGCAGTGAAGCATGGGGACCTTCGGAGTCTGGCTACACCTTC
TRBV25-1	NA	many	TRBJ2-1	CASSGSGADNEQFF	TGTGCCAGCAGCGGTTCGGGGGCTGACAATGAGCAGTTCTTC
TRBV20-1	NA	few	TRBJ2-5	CSAAQGGKQETQYF	TGCAGTGCGGCCCAGGGTGGGAAACAAGAGACCCAGTACTTC
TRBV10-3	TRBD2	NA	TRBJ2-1	CAISEGGTSGRPYNEQFF	TGTGCCATCAGTGAGGGAGGGACTAGCGGGAGGCCCTACAATGAGCAGTTCTTC
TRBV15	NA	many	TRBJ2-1	CATSRVRGLADEPYF	TGTGCCACCAGCAGAGTGAGGGGACTGGCGGACGAACCTTACTTC
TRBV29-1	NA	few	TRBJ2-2	CSVDGAGTGELFF	TGCAGCGTTGACGGGGCTGGCACCGGGGAGCTGTTTTTT
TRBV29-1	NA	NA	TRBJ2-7	CSVAPDSGAYEQYF	TGCAGCGTTGCGCCTGACTCGGGGGCCTACGAGCAGTACTTC
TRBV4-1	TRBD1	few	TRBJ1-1	CASSQDGAGGVDTEAFF	TGCGCCAGCAGCCAAGATGGAGCAGGGGGCGTGGACACTGAAGCTTTCTTT
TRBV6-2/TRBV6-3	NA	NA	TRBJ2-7	CASRSLGQPPLYEQYF	TGTGCCAGCAGAAGCCTTGGACAGCCCCCCCTATACGAGCAGTACTTC
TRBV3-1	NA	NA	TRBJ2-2	CASSQTHTGELFF	TGTGCCAGCAGCCAAACCCACACCGGGGAGCTGTTTTTT
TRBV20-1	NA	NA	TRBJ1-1	CSAKKGFNTEAFF	TGCAGTGCTAAAAAGGGATTCAACACTGAAGCTTTCTTT
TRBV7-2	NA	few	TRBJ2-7	CASSGNRAAYEQYF	TGTGCCAGCAGCGGGAACAGGGCAGCCTACGAGCAGTACTTC
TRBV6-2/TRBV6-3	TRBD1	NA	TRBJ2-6	CASSPLLGTGTIVTGANVLTF	TGTGCCAGCAGTCCGCTTCTGGGGACAGGGACAATAGTGACTGGGGCCAACGTCCTGACTTTC
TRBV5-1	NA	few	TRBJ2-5	CASSSGTPQETQYF	TGCGCCAGCAGCTCGGGGACACCTCAAGAGACCCAGTACTTC
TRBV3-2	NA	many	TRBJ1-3	CASSDTPGSGNTIYF	TGTGCCAGCAGCGATACCCCAGGCTCTGGAAACACCATATATTTT
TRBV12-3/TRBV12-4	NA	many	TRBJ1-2	CASSSGQTSQDYGYTF	TGTGCCAGCAGTTCTGGACAAACCTCACAGGACTATGGCTACACCTTC
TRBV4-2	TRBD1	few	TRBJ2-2	CASSQGDRDYTGELFF	TGTGCCAGCAGCCAAGGGGACAGGGACTACACCGGGGAGCTGTTTTTT
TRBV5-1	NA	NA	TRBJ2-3	CASSLVSATDTQYF	TGCGCCAGCAGCTTGGTGTCGGCGACAGATACGCAGTATTTT
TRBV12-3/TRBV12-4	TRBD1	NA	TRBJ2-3	CASSKQGAGTDTQYF	TGTGCCAGCAGTAAACAGGGGGCAGGGACAGATACGCAGTATTTT
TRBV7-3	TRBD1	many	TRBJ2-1	CASRSGQGTYNEQFF	TGTGCCAGCAGGTCGGGACAGGGGACTTACAATGAGCAGTTCTTC
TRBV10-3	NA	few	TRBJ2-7	CAIRDSVSYEQYF	TGTGCCATCAGGGACAGCGTCTCCTACGAGCAGTACTTC
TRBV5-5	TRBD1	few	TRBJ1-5	CASSPIDRGNQPQHF	TGTGCCAGCAGCCCCATCGACAGGGGCAATCAGCCCCAGCATTTT
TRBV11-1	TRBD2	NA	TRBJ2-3	CASSPGTSGRARTDTQYF	TGTGCCAGCAGCCCAGGGACTAGCGGGAGGGCCCGCACAGATACGCAGTATTTT
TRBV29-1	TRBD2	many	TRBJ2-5	CSVVAGNQETQYF	TGCAGCGTTGTAGCGGGGAACCAAGAGACCCAGTACTTC
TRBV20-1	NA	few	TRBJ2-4	CSARDIRAGGKNIQYF	TGCAGTGCTAGAGATATCAGGGCCGGGGGTAAAAACATTCAGTACTTC
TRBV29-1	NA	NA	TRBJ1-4	CSVQLSKGANEKLFF	TGCAGCGTGCAGCTATCCAAGGGGGCTAATGAAAAACTGTTTTTT
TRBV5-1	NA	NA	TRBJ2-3	CASSLEASSTDTQYF	TGCGCCAGCAGCTTGGAGGCGTCTAGCACAGATACGCAGTATTTT
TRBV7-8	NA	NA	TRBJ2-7	CASSLVHRGSGEQYF	TGTGCCAGCAGCTTAGTTCATAGGGGGTCTGGCGAGCAGTACTTC
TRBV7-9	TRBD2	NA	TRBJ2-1	CASSYGLAGGDNEQFF	TGTGCCAGCAGCTACGGGCTAGCGGGAGGGGACAATGAGCAGTTCTTC
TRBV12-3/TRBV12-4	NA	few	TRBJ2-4	CASSLGVVWQKKNIQYF	TGTGCCAGCAGTTTAGGGGTGGTATGGCAAAAGAAAAACATTCAGTACTTC
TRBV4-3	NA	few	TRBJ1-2	CASSQERGGYGYTF	TGCGCCAGCAGCCAAGAAAGGGGAGGCTATGGCTACACCTTC
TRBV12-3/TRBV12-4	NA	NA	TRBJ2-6	CASAHRSGANVLTF	TGTGCCAGCGCCCATCGCTCTGGGGCCAACGTCCTGACTTTC